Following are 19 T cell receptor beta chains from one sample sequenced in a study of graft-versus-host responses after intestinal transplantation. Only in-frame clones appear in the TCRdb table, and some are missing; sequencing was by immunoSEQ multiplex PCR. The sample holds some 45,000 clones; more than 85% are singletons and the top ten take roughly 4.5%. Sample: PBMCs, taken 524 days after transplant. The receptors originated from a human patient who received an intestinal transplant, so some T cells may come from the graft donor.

The CDR3 sequence: CASSVGSTSYEQYF. In DNA, the CDR3 is TGTGCCAGCAGCGTAGGGAGTACGTCCTACGAGCAGTACTTC. This chain joins TRBV9 and TRBJ2-7; D remains unclear. Trimming left V 0 bases short and J 1 base short, with 8 bases between. Germline CDR1 reads SGDLS; CDR2 reads YYNGEE. The CDR3 runs to 14 residues. The full variable domain, with the rest looked up from reference TRBV9 and TRBJ2-7, is DSGVTQTPKHLITATGQRVTLRCSPRSGDLSVYWYQQSLDQGLQFLIQYYNGEERAKGNILERFSAQQFPDLHSELNLSSLELGDSALYFCASSVGSTSYEQYFGPGTRLTVT.

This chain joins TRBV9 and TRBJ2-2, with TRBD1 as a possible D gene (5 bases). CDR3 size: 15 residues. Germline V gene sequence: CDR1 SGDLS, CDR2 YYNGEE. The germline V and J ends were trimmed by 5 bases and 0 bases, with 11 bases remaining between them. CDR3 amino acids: CASSRQLANTGELFF. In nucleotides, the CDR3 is TGTGCCAGCAGTCGACAGTTAGCGAACACCGGGGAGCTGTTTTTT.

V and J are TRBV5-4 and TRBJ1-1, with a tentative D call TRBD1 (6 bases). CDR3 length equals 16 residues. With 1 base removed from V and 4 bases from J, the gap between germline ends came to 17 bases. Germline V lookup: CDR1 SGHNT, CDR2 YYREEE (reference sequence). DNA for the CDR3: TGTGCCAGCAGCTTGAGCGGGGGCGAGAAACCCACTGAAGCTTTCTTT. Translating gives CASSLSGGEKPTEAFF.

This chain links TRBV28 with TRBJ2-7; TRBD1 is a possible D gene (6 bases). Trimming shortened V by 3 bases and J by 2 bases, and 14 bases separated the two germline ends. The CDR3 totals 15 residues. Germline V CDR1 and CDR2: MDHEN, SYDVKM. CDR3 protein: CASSFSGVQTYEQYF. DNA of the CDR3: TGTGCCAGCAGTTTCTCAGGGGTTCAAACCTACGAGCAGTACTTC.

The CDR3 is CASGSWGNQPQHF. DNA of the CDR3: TGTGCCAGCGGGTCCTGGGGCAATCAGCCCCAGCATTTT. The chain uses TRBV6-1 and TRBJ1-5, with D uncertain. Trimming took 8 bases from V and 2 from J, leaving 10 bases between them. This CDR3 region has 13 residues. In germline, CDR1 is MNHNS, CDR2 SASEGT.

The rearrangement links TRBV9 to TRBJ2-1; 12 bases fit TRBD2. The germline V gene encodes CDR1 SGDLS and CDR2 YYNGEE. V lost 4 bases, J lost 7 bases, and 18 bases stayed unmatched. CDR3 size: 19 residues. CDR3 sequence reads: CASSPRTGLAGGRGNEQFF. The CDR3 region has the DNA TGTGCCAGCAGCCCTCGGACAGGGCTAGCGGGAGGGCGGGGGAATGAGCAGTTCTTC. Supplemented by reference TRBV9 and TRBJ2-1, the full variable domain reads DSGVTQTPKHLITATGQRVTLRCSPRSGDLSVYWYQQSLDQGLQFLIQYYNGEERAKGNILERFSAQQFPDLHSELNLSSLELGDSALYFCASSPRTGLAGGRGNEQFFGPGTRLTVL.

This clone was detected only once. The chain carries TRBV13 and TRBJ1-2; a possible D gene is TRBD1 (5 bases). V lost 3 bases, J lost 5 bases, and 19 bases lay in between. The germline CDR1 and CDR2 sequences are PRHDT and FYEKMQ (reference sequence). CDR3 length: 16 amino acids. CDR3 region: CASSLGTISGTYGYTF. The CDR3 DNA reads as TGTGCCAGCAGCTTGGGAACAATAAGCGGGACTTATGGCTACACCTTC.

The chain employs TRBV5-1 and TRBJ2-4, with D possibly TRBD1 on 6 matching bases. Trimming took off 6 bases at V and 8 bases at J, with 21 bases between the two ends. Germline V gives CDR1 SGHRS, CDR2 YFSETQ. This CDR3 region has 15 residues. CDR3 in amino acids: CASTAQGLPLDIQYF. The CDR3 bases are TGCGCCAGCACGGCACAGGGATTGCCCCTTGACATTCAGTACTTC.

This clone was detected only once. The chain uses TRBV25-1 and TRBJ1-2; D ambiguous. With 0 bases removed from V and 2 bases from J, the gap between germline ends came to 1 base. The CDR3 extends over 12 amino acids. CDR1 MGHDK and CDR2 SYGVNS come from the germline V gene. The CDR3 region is CASSEYNYGYTF. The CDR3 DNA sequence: TGTGCCAGCAGTGAATACAACTATGGCTACACCTTC.

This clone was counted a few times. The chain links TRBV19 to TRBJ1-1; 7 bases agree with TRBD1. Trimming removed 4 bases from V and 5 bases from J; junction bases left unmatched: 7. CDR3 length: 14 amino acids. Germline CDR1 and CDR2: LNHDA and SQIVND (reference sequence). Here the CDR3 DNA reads TGTGCCAGTAGTACGAACAGGGGAAATACTGAAGCTTTCTTT. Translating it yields CASSTNRGNTEAFF. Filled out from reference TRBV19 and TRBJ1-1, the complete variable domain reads DGGITQSPKYLFRKEGQNVTLSCEQNLNHDAMYWYRQDPGQGLRLIYYSQIVNDFQKGDIAEGYSVSREKKESFPLTVTSAQKNPTAFYLCASSTNRGNTEAFFGQGTRLTVV.

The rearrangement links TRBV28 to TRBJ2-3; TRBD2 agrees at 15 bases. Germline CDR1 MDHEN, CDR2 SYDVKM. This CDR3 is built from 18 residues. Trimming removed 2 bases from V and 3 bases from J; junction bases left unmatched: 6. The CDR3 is CASSLSPGTSGRTDTQYF. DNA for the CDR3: TGTGCCAGCAGTTTAAGCCCCGGGACTAGCGGGAGGACAGATACGCAGTATTTT.

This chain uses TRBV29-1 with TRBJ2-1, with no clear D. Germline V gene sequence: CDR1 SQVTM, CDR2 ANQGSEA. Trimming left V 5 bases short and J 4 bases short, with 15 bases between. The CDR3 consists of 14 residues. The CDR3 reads CSVRWATFYNEQFF. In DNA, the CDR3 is TGCAGCGTTAGATGGGCGACCTTTTACAATGAGCAGTTCTTC.

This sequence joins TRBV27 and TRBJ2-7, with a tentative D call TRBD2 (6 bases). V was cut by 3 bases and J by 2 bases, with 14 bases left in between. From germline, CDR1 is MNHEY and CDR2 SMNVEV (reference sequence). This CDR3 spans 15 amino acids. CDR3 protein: CASSLVLASTYEQYF. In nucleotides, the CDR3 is TGTGCCAGCAGTTTGGTTCTAGCGAGCACCTACGAGCAGTACTTC.

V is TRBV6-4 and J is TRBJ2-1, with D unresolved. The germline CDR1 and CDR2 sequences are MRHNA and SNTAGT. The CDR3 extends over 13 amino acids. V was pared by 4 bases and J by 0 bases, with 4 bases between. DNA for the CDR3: TGTGCCAGCAGTGCGGGCTCCTACAATGAGCAGTTCTTC. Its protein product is CASSAGSYNEQFF.

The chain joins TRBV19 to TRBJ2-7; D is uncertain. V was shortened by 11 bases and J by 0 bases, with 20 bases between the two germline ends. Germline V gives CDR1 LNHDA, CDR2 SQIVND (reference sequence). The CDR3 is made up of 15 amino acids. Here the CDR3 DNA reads TGTGCCGCCAGTAGTAAGGGAAGGAGCTCCTACGAGCAGTACTTC. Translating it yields CAASSKGRSSYEQYF.

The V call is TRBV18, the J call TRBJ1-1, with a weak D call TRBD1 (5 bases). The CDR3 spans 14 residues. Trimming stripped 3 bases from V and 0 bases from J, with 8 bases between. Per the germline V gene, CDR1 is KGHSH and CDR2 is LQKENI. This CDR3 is CASSPRDLNTEAFF. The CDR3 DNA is TGTGCCAGCTCACCCCGGGACTTGAACACTGAAGCTTTCTTT. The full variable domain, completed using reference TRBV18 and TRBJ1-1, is NAGVMQNPRHLVRRRGQEARLRCSPMKGHSHVYWYRQLPEEGLKFMVYLQKENIIDESGMPKERFSAEFPKEGPSILRIQQVVRGDSAAYFCASSPRDLNTEAFFGQGTRLTVV.

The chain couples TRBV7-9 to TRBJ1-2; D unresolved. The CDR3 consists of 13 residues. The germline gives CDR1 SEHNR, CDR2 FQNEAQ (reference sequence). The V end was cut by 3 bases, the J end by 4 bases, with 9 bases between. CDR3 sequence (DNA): TGTGCCAGCAGCTTGAAGGGTGCCTATGGCTACACCTTC. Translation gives CASSLKGAYGYTF.

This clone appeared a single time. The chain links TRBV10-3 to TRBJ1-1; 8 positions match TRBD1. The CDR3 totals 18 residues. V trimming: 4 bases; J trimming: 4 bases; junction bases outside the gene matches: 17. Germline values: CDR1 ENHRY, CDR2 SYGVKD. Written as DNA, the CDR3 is TGTGCCATCAGTGGCCCCGGACAGGGTAATGGGGAGGGCACTGAAGCTTTCTTT. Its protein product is CAISGPGQGNGEGTEAFF.

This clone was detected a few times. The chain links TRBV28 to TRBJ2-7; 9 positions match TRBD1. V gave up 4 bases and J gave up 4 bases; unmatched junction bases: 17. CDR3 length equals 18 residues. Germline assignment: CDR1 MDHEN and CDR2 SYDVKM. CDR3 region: CASSSLPDSDRGDYEQYF. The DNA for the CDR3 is TGTGCCAGCAGTTCCCTACCTGATTCGGACAGGGGAGATTACGAGCAGTACTTC.